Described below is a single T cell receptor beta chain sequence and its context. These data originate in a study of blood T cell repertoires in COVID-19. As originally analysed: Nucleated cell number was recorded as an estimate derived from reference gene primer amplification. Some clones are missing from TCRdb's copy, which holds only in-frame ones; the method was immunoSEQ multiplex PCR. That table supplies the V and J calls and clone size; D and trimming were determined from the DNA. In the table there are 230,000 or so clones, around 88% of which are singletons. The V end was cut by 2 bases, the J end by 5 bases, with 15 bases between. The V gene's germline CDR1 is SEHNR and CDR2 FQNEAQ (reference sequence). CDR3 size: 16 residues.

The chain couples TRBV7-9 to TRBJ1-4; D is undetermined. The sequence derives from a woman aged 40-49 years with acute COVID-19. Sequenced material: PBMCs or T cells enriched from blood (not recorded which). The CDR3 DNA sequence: TGTGCCAGCAGCTTATCGTGGAGTAGTAAGAATGAAAAACTGTTTTTT. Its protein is CASSLSWSSKNEKLFF.